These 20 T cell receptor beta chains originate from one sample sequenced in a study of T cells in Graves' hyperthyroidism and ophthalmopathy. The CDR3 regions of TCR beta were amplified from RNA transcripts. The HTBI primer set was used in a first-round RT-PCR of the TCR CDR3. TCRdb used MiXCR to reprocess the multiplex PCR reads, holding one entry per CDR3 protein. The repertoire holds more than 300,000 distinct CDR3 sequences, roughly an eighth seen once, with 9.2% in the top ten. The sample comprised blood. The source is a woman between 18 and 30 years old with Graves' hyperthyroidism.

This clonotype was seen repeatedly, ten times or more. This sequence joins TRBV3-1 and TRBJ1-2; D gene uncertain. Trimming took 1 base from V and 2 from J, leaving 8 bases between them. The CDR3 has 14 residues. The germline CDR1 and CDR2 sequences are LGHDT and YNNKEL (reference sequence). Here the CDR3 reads CASSQAAGNYGYTF. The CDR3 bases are TGTGCCAGCAGCCAAGCGGCCGGGAACTATGGCTACACCTTC.

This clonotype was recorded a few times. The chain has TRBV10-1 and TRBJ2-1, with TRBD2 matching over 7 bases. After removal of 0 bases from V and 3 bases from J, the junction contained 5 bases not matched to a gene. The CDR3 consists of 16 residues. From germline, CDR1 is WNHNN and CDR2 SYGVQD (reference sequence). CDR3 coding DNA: TGCGCCAGCAGTGAGTCTAACGGGGACTACTACAATGAGCAGTTCTTC. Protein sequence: CASSESNGDYYNEQFF.

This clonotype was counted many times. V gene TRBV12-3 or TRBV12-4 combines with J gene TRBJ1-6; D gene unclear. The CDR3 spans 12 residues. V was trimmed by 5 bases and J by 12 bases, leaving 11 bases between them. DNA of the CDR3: TGTGCCAGCAGTCCCTCCGGTGGACCCCTCCACTTT. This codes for CASSPSGGPLHF.

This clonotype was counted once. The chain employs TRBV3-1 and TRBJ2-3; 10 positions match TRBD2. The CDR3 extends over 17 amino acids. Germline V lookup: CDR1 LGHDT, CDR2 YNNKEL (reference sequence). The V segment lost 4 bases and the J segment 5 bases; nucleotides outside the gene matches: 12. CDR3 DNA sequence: TGTGCCAGCAGCCTCCCCTTAGCGGGGGGCTTCGAAGATACGCAGTATTTT. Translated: CASSLPLAGGFEDTQYF.

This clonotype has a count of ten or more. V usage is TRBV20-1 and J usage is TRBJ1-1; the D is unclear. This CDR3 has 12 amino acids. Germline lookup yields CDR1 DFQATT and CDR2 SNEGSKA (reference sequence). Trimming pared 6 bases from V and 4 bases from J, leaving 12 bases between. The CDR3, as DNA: TGCAGTGCGAGAAACCCGGGCACTGAAGCTTTCTTT. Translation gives CSARNPGTEAFF.

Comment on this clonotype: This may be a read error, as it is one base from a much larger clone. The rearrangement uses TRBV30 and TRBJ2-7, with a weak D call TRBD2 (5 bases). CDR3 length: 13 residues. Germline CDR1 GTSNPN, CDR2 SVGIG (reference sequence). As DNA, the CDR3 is TGTGCCTGGAGTGTTCGCAGAGACTACGGGCAGTACTTC. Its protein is CAWSVRRDYGQYF.

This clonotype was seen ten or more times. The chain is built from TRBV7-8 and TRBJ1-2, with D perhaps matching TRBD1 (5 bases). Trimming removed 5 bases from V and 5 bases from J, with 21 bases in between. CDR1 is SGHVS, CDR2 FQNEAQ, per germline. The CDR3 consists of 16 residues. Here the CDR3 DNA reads TGTGCCAGCAGCCTTGGCCGGGGCTCTGGGATTTATGGCTACACCTTC. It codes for CASSLGRGSGIYGYTF. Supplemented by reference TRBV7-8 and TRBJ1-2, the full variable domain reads GAGVSQSPRYKVAKRGQDVALRCDPISGHVSLFWYQQALGQGPEFLTYFQNEAQLDKSGLPSDRFFAERPEGSVSTLKIQRTQQEDSAVYLCASSLGRGSGIYGYTFGSGTRLTVV.

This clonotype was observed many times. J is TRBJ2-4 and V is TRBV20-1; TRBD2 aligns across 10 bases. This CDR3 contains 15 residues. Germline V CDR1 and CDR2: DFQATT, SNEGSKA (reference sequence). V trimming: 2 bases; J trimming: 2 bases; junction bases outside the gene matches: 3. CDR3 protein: CSARTSGKTKNIQYF. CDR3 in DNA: TGCAGTGCTAGAACTAGCGGGAAGACCAAAAACATTCAGTACTTC.

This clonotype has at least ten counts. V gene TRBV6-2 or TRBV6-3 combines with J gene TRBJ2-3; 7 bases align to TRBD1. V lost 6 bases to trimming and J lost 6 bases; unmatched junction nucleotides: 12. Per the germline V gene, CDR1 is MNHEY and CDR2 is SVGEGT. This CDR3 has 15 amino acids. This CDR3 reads CASSFRQGLLDTQYF. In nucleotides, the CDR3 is TGTGCCAGCAGCTTCCGACAGGGCCTTCTGGATACGCAGTATTTT.

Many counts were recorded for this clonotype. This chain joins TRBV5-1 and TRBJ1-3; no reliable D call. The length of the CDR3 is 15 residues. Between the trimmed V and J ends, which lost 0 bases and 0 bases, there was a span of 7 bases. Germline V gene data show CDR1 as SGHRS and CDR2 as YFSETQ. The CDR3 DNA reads TGCGCCAGCAGCTTGGATGACTACTCTGGAAACACCATATATTTT. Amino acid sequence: CASSLDDYSGNTIYF.

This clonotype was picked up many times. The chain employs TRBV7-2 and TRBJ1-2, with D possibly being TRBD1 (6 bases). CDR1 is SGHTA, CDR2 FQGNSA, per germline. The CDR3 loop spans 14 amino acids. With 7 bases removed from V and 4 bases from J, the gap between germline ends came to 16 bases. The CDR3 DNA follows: TGTGCCAGCACCAGCTTAGGGGGGCCCTATGGCTACACCTTC. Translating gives CASTSLGGPYGYTF.

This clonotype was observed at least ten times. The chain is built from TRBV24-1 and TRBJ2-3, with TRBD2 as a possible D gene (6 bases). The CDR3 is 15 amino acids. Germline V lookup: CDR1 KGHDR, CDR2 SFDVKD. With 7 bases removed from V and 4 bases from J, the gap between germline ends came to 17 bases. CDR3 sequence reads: CATSGGTLTADTQYF. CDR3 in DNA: TGTGCCACCAGCGGGGGTACCCTTACCGCAGATACGCAGTATTTT.

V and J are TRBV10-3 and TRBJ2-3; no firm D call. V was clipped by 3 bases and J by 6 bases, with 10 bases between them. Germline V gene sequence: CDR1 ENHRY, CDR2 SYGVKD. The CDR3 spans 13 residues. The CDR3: CAISDIREDTQYF. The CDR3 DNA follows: TGTGCCATCAGTGATATCCGTGAGGATACGCAGTATTTT.

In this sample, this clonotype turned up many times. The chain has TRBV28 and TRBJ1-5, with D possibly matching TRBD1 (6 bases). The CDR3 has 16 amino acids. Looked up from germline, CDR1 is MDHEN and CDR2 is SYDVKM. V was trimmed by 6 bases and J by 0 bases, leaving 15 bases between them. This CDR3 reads CASSSTGTHSNQPQHF. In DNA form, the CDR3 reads TGTGCCAGCAGCTCCACCGGGACACATAGCAATCAGCCCCAGCATTTT.

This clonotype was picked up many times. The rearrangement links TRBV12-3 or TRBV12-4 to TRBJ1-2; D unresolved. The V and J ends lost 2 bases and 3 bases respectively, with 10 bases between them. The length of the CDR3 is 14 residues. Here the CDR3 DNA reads TGTGCCAGCAGTTTATATGGCAGGCACTATGGCTACACCTTC. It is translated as CASSLYGRHYGYTF.

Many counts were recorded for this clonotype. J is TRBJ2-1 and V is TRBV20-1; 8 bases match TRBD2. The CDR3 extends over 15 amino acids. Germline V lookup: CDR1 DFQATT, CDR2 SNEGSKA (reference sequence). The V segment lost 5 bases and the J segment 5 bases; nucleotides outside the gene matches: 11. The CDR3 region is CSAPVAGRVNNEQFF. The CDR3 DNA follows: TGCAGTGCTCCGGTAGCGGGACGGGTTAACAATGAGCAGTTCTTC.

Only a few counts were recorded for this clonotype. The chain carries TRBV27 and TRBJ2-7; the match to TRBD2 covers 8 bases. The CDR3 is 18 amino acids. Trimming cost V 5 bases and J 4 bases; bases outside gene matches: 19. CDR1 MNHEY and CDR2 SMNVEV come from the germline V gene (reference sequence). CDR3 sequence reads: CASSPVTLSGGAPYEQYF. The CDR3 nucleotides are TGTGCCAGCAGTCCCGTGACTTTGTCGGGGGGGGCACCTTACGAGCAGTACTTC.

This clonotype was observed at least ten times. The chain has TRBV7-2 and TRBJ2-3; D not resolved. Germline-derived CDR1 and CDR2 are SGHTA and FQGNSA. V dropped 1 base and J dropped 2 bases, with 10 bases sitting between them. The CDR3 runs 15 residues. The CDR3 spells CASSLVVAHTDTQYF. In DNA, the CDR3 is TGTGCCAGCAGCTTAGTAGTGGCCCACACAGATACGCAGTATTTT.

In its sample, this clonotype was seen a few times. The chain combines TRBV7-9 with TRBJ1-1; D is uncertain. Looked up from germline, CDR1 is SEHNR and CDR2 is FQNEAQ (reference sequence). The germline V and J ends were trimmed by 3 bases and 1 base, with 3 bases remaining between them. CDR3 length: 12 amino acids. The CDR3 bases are TGTGCCAGCAGCTTTTGGAACACTGAAGCTTTCTTT. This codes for CASSFWNTEAFF.

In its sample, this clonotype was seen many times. This CDR3 reads CASSQDRGGTEQYF. In nucleotides, the CDR3 is TGTGCCAGCAGCCAGGACAGGGGAGGTACCGAGCAGTACTTC. The rearrangement joins TRBV7-2 to TRBJ2-7; 9 bases line up with TRBD1. The CDR3 spans 14 residues. Trimming at V came to 5 bases and at J to 6 bases, leaving 8 bases not matched to a gene. The germline V gene has CDR1 SGHTA and CDR2 FQGNSA.